This T cell receptor (beta chain) was observed in a study of CD8+CD57+ T cells in acquired aplastic anemia. Study results and limitations: Between patients and controls, around 27 CD8+ CDR3 sequences were found in common.

As concerns this clonotype: Its target is not known.

It was genomic DNA that served as the template for profiling TCR beta VDJ and CDR3. In TCRdb, the reads were re-called with MiXCR into one record per CDR3 protein. The sample records hundreds of thousands of distinct CDR3 sequences, approximately 32% being singletons. The patients chosen for sequencing had shown expansion of CD8+CD57+ cells (detected by flow cytometry). The CDR3 has 12 amino acids. V was shortened by 5 bases and J by 10 bases, with 12 bases between the two germline ends. CDR1 is ENHRY and CDR2 is SYGVKD in the germline V gene. What was sequenced was sorted CD4+, CD8+, or CD8+CD57+ T cells (not recorded which) from PBMCs. The gene calls are TRBV10-3 and TRBJ2-1; possible D gene TRBD2, 5 bases. This receptor was identified in a human donor with aplastic anemia. CDR3 residues: CAISSGENEQFF. CDR3 bases: TGTGCCATCAGTTCCGGGGAGAACGAGCAGTTCTTC.